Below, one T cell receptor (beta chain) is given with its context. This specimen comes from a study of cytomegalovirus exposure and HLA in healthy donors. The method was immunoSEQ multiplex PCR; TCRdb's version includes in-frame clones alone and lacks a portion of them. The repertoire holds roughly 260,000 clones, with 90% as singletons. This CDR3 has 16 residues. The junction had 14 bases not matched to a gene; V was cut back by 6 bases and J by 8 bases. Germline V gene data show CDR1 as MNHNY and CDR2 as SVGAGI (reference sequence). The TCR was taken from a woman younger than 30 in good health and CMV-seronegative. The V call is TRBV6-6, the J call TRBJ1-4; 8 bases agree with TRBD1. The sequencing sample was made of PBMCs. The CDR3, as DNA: TGTGCCAGCAGCTACGTCGGACAGGGCGGAGAGGAAAAACTGTTTTTT. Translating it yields CASSYVGQGGEEKLFF.